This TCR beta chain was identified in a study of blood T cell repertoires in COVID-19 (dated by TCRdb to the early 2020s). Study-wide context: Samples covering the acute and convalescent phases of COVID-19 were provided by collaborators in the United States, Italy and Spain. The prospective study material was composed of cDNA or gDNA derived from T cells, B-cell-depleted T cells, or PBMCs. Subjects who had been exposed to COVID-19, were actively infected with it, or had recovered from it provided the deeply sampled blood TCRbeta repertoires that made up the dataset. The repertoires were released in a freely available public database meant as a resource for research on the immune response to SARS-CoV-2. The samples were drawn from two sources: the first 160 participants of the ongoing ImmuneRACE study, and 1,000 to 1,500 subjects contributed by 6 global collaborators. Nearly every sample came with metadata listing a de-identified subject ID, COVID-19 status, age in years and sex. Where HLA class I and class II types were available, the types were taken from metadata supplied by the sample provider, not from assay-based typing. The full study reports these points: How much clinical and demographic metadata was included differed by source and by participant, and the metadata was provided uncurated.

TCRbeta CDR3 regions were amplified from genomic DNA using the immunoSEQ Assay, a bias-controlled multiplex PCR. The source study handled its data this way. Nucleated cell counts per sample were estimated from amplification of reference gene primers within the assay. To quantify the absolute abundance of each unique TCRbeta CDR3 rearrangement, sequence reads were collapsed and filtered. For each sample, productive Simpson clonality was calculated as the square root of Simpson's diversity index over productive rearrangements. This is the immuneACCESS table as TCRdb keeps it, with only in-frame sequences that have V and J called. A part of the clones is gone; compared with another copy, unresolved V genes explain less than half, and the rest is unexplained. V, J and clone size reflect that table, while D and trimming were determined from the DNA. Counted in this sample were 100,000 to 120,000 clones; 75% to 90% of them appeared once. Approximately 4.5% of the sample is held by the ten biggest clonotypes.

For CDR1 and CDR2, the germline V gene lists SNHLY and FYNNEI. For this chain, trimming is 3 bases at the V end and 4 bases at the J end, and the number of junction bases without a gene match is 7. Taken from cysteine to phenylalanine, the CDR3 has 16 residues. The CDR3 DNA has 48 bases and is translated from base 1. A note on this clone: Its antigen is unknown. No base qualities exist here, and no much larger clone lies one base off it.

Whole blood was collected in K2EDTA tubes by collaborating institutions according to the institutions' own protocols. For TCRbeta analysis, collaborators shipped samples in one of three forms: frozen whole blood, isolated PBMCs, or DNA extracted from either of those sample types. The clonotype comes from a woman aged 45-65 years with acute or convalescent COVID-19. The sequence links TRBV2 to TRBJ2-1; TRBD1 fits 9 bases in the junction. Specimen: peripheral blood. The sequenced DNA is TGTGCCAGCAGTGATAGTGCCGGGACAGGGTACAATGAGCAGTTCTTC. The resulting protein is CASSDSAGTGYNEQFF.